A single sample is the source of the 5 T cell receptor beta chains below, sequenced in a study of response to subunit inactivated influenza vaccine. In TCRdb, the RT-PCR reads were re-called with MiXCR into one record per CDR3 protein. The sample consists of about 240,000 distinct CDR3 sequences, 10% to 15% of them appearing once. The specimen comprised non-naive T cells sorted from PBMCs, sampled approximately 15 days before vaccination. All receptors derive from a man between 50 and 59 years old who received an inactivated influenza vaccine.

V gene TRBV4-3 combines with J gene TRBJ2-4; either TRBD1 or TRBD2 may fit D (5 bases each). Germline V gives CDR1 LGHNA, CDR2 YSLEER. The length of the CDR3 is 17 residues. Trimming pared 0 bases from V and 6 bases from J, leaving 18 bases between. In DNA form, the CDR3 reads TGCGCCAGCAGCCAAGAAATCGGGACGGCCGAGATAAACATTCAGTACTTC. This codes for CASSQEIGTAEINIQYF.

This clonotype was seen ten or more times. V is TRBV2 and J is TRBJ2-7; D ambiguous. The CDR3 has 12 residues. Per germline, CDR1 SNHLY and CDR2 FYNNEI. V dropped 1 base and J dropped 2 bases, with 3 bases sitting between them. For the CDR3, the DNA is TGTGCCAGCAGTGAAGGACCCTACGAGCAGTACTTC. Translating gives CASSEGPYEQYF.

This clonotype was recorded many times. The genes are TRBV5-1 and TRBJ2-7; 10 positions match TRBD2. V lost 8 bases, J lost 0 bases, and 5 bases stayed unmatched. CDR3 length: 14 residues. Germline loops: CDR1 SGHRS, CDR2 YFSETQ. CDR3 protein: CASSSGSLSYEQYF. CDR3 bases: TGCGCCAGTTCTAGCGGGAGCCTCTCCTACGAGCAGTACTTC.

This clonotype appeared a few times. In DNA, the CDR3 is TGTGCCAGCAGCTCCCTCCCGAACACCGGGGAGCTGTTTTTT. The encoded protein is CASSSLPNTGELFF. The rearrangement uses TRBV7-2 and TRBJ2-2; D is undetermined. Trimming shortened V by 4 bases and J by 0 bases, and 6 bases separated the two germline ends. CDR3 size: 14 residues. CDR1 SGHTA and CDR2 FQGNSA come from the germline V gene. Using reference TRBV7-2 and TRBJ2-2 for the parts outside the CDR3, the full variable domain is GAGVSQSPSNKVTEKGKDVELRCDPISGHTALYWYRQSLGQGLEFLIYFQGNSAPDKSGLPSDRFSAERTGGSVSTLTIQRTQQEDSAVYLCASSSLPNTGELFFGEGSRLTVL.

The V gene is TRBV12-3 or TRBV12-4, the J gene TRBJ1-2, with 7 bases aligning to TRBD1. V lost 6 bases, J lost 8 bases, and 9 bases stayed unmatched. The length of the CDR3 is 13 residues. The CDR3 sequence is CASSKTGWGGYTF. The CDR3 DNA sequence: TGTGCCAGCAGCAAGACAGGGTGGGGCGGCTACACCTTC.